One sample yielded the 24 T cell receptor beta chains listed below, sequenced in a study of PD-L1 blockade in urothelial cancer. Profiling relied on immunoSEQ multiplex PCR, and the TCRdb table lists in-frame clones only, not all of them. The table records 40,000 to 45,000 clones, roughly 80% of them present only once. Time point noted: peripheral blood 6 weeks after treatment start. The specimen comprised PBMCs, sampled around atezolizumab (anti-PD-L1) treatment. The receptor source for this set is a man aged 60-69 years with urothelial cancer.

The J gene is TRBJ1-1, the V gene TRBV28; D may be TRBD1 (6 bases). This CDR3 region has 13 residues. Germline CDR1 MDHEN, CDR2 SYDVKM. V dropped 6 bases and J dropped 1 base, with 9 bases sitting between them. CDR3 in DNA: TGTGCCAGCAGCAGGGGAAGGAACACTGAAGCTTTCTTT. Its protein product is CASSRGRNTEAFF.

V usage is TRBV5-1 and J usage is TRBJ1-1, with D uncertain. This CDR3 spans 14 amino acids. Trimming pared 4 bases from V and 2 bases from J, leaving 12 bases between. The germline V gene has CDR1 SGHRS and CDR2 YFSETQ. The CDR3 nucleotides read TGCGCCAGCAGCCCTACCGGGAGCAACACTGAAGCTTTCTTT. It codes for CASSPTGSNTEAFF.

This chain joins TRBV5-1 and TRBJ2-7; 10 bases line up with TRBD1. Losses at the gene ends were 4 bases for V and 1 base for J; bases not matched to a gene: 11. Per the germline V gene, CDR1 is SGHRS and CDR2 is YFSETQ. The CDR3 has 17 residues. CDR3 DNA: TGCGCCAGCAGCCTGGACCCTAGGACAGGGGGTTCCTACGAGCAGTACTTC. Translating gives CASSLDPRTGGSYEQYF. Combining the CDR3 with reference TRBV5-1 and TRBJ2-7 gives the whole variable domain KAGVTQTPRYLIKTRGQQVTLSCSPISGHRSVSWYQQTPGQGLQFLFEYFSETQRNKGNFPGRFSGRQFSNSRSEMNVSTLELGDSALYLCASSLDPRTGGSYEQYFGPGTRLTVT.

In its sample, this clone was seen once. The rearrangement joins TRBV28 to TRBJ2-6; possibly TRBD2 for D (6 bases). Per germline, CDR1 MDHEN and CDR2 SYDVKM. The V end was cut by 8 bases, the J end by 4 bases, with 15 bases between. The CDR3 is 15 amino acids. Written as DNA, the CDR3 is TGTGCCAGCGGAGGAGGGGAGGCCGGGGCCAACGTCCTGACTTTC. It codes for CASGGGEAGANVLTF.

The chain carries TRBV5-6 and TRBJ1-4, with 7 bases fitting TRBD1. The V gene end was trimmed by 0 bases and the J gene end by 3 bases; junction bases not matched to a gene: 8. The germline V gene encodes CDR1 SGHDT and CDR2 YYEEEE. This CDR3 is 17 amino acids long. CDR3: CASSLVNRGVSNEKLFF. The CDR3, as DNA: TGTGCCAGCAGCTTGGTCAACAGGGGTGTCTCTAATGAAAAACTGTTTTTT.

Remarks on this clone: With a much larger clone just one base away, this may be a read error. The genes are TRBV19 and TRBJ1-2; no firm D call. The CDR3 totals 12 residues. The germline V gene encodes CDR1 LNHDA and CDR2 SQIVND (reference sequence). The V and J ends lost 3 bases and 3 bases respectively, with 5 bases between them. CDR3 DNA: TGTGCCAGTAGTATCGGGGACTATGGCTACACCTTC. This gives the protein CASSIGDYGYTF.

This rearrangement joins TRBV7-8 to TRBJ1-4; 7 bases agree with TRBD1. CDR3 length equals 16 residues. The germline CDR1 and CDR2 sequences are SGHVS and FQNEAQ. V was pared by 1 base and J by 8 bases, with 10 bases of the junction left unmatched. CDR3 loop: CASSLDYRGGEEKLFF. CDR3 DNA: TGTGCCAGCAGCTTAGATTACAGGGGAGGCGAAGAAAAACTGTTTTTT.

The V call is TRBV4-1, the J call TRBJ2-7; TRBD2 might be the D (5 bases). CDR1 and CDR2 from the germline V gene are MGHRA and YSYEKL. The CDR3 contains 16 residues. V lost 6 bases, J lost 1 base, and 19 bases lay in between. CDR3 sequence (DNA): TGCGCCAGCAGACTATTCGAGGTTGGCGGGTCCTACGAGCAGTACTTC. Protein product: CASRLFEVGGSYEQYF.

The J gene is TRBJ2-1, the V gene TRBV4-1; no firm D call. Germline loops: CDR1 MGHRA, CDR2 YSYEKL. The V end lost 0 bases, the J end lost 7 bases, and 10 bases lay between the germline ends. The CDR3 is made up of 14 amino acids. The CDR3 region is CASSQDLVRNEQFF. CDR3 bases: TGCGCCAGCAGCCAAGATTTGGTCAGGAATGAGCAGTTCTTC.

The chain is built from TRBV30 and TRBJ2-2; TRBD2 might be the D (6 bases). V dropped 1 base and J dropped 5 bases, with 14 bases sitting between them. This CDR3 has 15 residues. CDR1 is GTSNPN, CDR2 SVGIG, per germline (reference sequence). For the CDR3, the DNA is TGTGCCTGGAGTGCCGGCGGGGCCGAAACCGGGGAGCTGTTTTTT. It yields the protein CAWSAGGAETGELFF.

This clone was detected once. The genes are TRBV5-4 and TRBJ1-2; TRBD1 matches at 9 bases. CDR1 is SGHNT, CDR2 YYREEE, per germline (reference sequence). The trim removed 4 bases at V and 5 bases at J, leaving 15 bases unmatched. CDR3 length: 17 residues. The CDR3 is CASSPGTGPNLYYGYTF. DNA for the CDR3: TGTGCCAGCAGCCCCGGGACAGGGCCGAATCTGTATTATGGCTACACCTTC.

Here the CDR3 reads CASSKTSGAHNEQFF. The CDR3, as DNA: TGTGCCAGCAGCAAGACTAGCGGGGCCCACAATGAGCAGTTCTTC. The chain employs TRBV7-2 and TRBJ2-1; 11 nucleotides agree with TRBD2. The ends lost 5 bases at V and 5 bases at J; junction bases unmatched: 5. The germline V gene has CDR1 SGHTA and CDR2 FQGNSA. CDR3 length: 15 residues.

The chain joins TRBV18 to TRBJ2-4; D might be TRBD2 (5 bases). Per germline, CDR1 KGHSH and CDR2 LQKENI. Trimming removed 0 bases from V and 5 bases from J, with 8 bases in between. CDR3 length: 14 amino acids. The CDR3, as DNA: TGTGCCAGCTCACCACCTAACGGGGAAAACATTCAGTACTTC. This translates into CASSPPNGENIQYF. Looking up the rest from reference TRBV18 and TRBJ2-4 gives the full variable domain: NAGVMQNPRHLVRRRGQEARLRCSPMKGHSHVYWYRQLPEEGLKFMVYLQKENIIDESGMPKERFSAEFPKEGPSILRIQQVVRGDSAAYFCASSPPNGENIQYFGAGTRLSVL.

The rearrangement joins TRBV7-2 to TRBJ2-3; D may be TRBD2 (6 bases). Germline CDR1 and CDR2: SGHTA and FQGNSA. CDR3 length: 12 residues. The V gene lost 5 bases and the J gene lost 6 bases, with 9 bases spanning the gap. This CDR3 reads CASSPAGDTQYF. CDR3 coding DNA: TGTGCCAGCAGCCCCGCGGGGGATACGCAGTATTTT.

This clone was observed a handful of times. V is TRBV19 and J is TRBJ1-4; D is possibly TRBD1 (6 bases). The CDR3 contains 15 residues. The germline V gene has CDR1 LNHDA and CDR2 SQIVND (reference sequence). Trimming left V 8 bases short and J 7 bases short, with 20 bases between. For the CDR3, the DNA is TGTGCCAGTTCCCCCGAGGGGGGGCCTCCTGAAAAACTGTTTTTT. Its translation: CASSPEGGPPEKLFF.

The rearrangement joins TRBV2 to TRBJ2-7, with TRBD1 identical over 7 bases. CDR3 size: 15 residues. Trimming at V came to 7 bases and at J to 2 bases, leaving 11 bases not matched to a gene. Germline loops: CDR1 SNHLY, CDR2 FYNNEI. CDR3 in amino acids: CASNRDSKLTYEQYF. CDR3 DNA: TGTGCCAGCAACAGGGACAGCAAATTGACCTACGAGCAGTACTTC. Full variable domain (outside the CDR3, taken from reference TRBV2 and TRBJ2-7): EPEVTQTPSHQVTQMGQEVILRCVPISNHLYFYWYRQILGQKVEFLVSFYNNEISEKSEIFDDQFSVERPDGSNFTLKIRSTKLEDSAMYFCASNRDSKLTYEQYFGPGTRLTVT.

This clone was found a few times. The rearrangement links TRBV7-8 to TRBJ1-2; no firm D call. Trimming shortened V by 4 bases and J by 0 bases, and 12 bases separated the two germline ends. The CDR3 totals 15 residues. From germline, CDR1 is SGHVS and CDR2 FQNEAQ. The CDR3 sequence is CASSSNSLPNYGYTF. CDR3 in DNA: TGTGCCAGCAGCTCGAACAGCCTCCCTAACTATGGCTACACCTTC. Full variable domain (remainder filled in from reference TRBV7-8 and TRBJ1-2): GAGVSQSPRYKVAKRGQDVALRCDPISGHVSLFWYQQALGQGPEFLTYFQNEAQLDKSGLPSDRFFAERPEGSVSTLKIQRTQQEDSAVYLCASSSNSLPNYGYTFGSGTRLTVV.

This chain connects TRBV7-2 to TRBJ2-3; 13 nucleotides line up with TRBD2. There are 17 residues in the CDR3. CDR1 SGHTA and CDR2 FQGNSA come from the germline V gene. The V and J ends lost 3 bases and 4 bases, in that order; junction bases with no gene match: 7. The CDR3 here is CASSFSRLAGGSDTQYF. Written as DNA, the CDR3 is TGTGCCAGCAGCTTTTCCAGACTAGCGGGGGGATCAGATACGCAGTATTTT. Filled out from reference TRBV7-2 and TRBJ2-3, the complete variable domain reads GAGVSQSPSNKVTEKGKDVELRCDPISGHTALYWYRQSLGQGLEFLIYFQGNSAPDKSGLPSDRFSAERTGGSVSTLTIQRTQQEDSAVYLCASSFSRLAGGSDTQYFGPGTRLTVL.

The chain has TRBV21-1 and TRBJ1-4. TRBV21-1 is assigned pseudogene status. The CDR3 is made up of 16 amino acids. Written as DNA, the CDR3 is TGTGCCAGCAGCAAAGCGCTTTCGGGGGGAGGTGAAAAACTGTTTTTT. Its translation: CASSKALSGGGEKLFF.

The chain is built from TRBV5-1 and TRBJ2-1; 10 positions match TRBD1. The V and J ends lost 5 bases and 8 bases, in that order; junction bases with no gene match: 4. The CDR3 has 13 residues. The germline CDR1 and CDR2 sequences are SGHRS and YFSETQ. The CDR3 loop is CASRQGTGDEQFF. DNA for the CDR3: TGCGCCAGCAGACAAGGGACAGGGGATGAGCAGTTCTTC.

The chain uses TRBV10-1 and TRBJ2-2; 15 nucleotides agree with TRBD2. The CDR3 length is 17 residues. Germline lookup yields CDR1 WNHNN and CDR2 SYGVQD (reference sequence). J was trimmed by 6 bases and V by 5 bases; bases with no gene match: 7. CDR3 residues: CASSRTSGGANAGELFF. The DNA for the CDR3 is TGCGCCAGCAGTCGGACTAGCGGGGGGGCTAATGCCGGGGAGCTGTTTTTT.

This chain links TRBV7-2 with TRBJ2-1; D is possibly TRBD2 (5 bases). This CDR3 contains 12 residues. The germline V gene has CDR1 SGHTA and CDR2 FQGNSA. The V end lost 5 bases, the J end lost 9 bases, and 11 bases lay between the germline ends. CDR3: CASSQDGLEQFF. In DNA form, the CDR3 reads TGTGCCAGCAGCCAGGACGGACTTGAGCAGTTCTTC.

The chain recombines TRBV4-1 with TRBJ2-1; TRBD1 agrees at 7 bases. The ends lost 2 bases at V and 7 bases at J; junction bases unmatched: 5. This CDR3 comprises 14 residues. Germline V gene sequence: CDR1 MGHRA, CDR2 YSYEKL. The CDR3 DNA sequence: TGCGCCAGCAGCCAAACAGGGGTGAGGAATGAGCAGTTCTTC. Protein: CASSQTGVRNEQFF.

This chain joins TRBV5-5 and TRBJ1-4; unclear D gene. The CDR3 runs 15 residues. V lost 0 bases and J lost 7, with 13 bases in between. The germline CDR1 and CDR2 sequences are SGHKS and YYEKEE (reference sequence). The DNA of the CDR3 is TGTGCCAGCAGCTTGGAACAGCTGGTTGGTGAAAAACTGTTTTTT. Its protein product is CASSLEQLVGEKLFF.